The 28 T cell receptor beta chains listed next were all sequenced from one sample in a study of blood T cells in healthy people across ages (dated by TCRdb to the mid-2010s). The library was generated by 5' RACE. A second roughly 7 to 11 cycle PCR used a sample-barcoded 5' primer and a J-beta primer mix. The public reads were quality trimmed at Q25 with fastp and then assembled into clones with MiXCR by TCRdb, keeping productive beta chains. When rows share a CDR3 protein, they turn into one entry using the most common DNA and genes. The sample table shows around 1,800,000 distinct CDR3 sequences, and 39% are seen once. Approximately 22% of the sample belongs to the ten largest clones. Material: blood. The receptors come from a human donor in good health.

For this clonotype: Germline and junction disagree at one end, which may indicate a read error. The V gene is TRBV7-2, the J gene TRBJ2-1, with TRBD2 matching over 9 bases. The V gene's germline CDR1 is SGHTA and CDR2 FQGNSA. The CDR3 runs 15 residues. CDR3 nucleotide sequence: TGTGCCAGCAGCTTACAAAGCGGGGGGAACAATGGGCAGTTCTTC. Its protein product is CASSLQSGGNNGQFF.

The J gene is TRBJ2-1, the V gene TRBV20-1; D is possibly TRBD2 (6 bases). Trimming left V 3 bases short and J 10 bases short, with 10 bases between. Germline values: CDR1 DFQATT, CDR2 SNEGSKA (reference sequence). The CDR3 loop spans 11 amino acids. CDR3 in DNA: TGCAGTGCTAGTTATCGGGGGGAGCAGTTCTTC. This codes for CSASYRGEQFF.

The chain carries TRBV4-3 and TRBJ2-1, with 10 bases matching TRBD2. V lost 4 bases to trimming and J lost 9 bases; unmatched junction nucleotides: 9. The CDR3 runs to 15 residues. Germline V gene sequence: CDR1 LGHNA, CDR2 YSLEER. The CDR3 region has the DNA TGCGCCAGCAGCCTAAGACTAGCGGGTGGGGGTGAGCAGTTCTTC. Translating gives CASSLRLAGGGEQFF.

The DNA of the CDR3 is TGTGCCAGCAGCCGTAAACAGGGCACAGATACGCAGTATTTT. Protein sequence: CASSRKQGTDTQYF. V is TRBV7-3 and J is TRBJ2-3, with D maybe TRBD1 (5 bases). Trimming cost V 5 bases and J 1 base, with 10 bases left between them. The CDR3 extends over 14 amino acids. Germline V gives CDR1 SGHTA, CDR2 FQGTGA.

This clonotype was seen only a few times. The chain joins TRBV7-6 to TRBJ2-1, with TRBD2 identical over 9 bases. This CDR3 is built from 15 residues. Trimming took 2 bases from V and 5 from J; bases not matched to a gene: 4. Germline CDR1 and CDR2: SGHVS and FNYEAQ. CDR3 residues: CASSLPAGGHNEQFF. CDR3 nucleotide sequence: TGTGCCAGCAGCTTACCAGCGGGGGGCCACAATGAGCAGTTCTTC.

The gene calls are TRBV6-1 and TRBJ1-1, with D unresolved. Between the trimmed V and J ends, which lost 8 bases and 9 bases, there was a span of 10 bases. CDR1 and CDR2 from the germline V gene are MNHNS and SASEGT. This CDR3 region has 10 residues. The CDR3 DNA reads TGTGCCAGCTTGGACGAGAAAGCTTTCTTT. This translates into CASLDEKAFF.

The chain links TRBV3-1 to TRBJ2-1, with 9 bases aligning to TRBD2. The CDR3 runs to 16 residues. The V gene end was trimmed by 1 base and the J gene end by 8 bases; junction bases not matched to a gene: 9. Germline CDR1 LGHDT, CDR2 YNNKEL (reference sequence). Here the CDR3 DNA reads TGTGCCAGCAGCCAAGCTGCGGGACTAGCTGGGGATGAGCAGTTCTTC. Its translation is CASSQAAGLAGDEQFF.

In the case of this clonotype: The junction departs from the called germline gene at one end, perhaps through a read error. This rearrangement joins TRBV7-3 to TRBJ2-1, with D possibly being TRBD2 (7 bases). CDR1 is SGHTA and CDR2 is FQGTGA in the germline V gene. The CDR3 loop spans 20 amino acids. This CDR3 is CASSLTGGPPWQSSCNEQFF. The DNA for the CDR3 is TGTGCCAGCAGCTTAACCGGGGGGCCTCCTTGGCAGAGCTCCTGCAATGAGCAGTTCTTC.

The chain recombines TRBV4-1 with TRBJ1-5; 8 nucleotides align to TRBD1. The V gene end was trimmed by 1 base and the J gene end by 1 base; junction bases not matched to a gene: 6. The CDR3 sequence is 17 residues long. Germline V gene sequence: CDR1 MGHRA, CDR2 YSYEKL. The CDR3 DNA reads TGCGCCAGCAGCCAAGTCAGGGGGCCAAGGAGCAATCAGCCCCAGCATTTT. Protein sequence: CASSQVRGPRSNQPQHF.

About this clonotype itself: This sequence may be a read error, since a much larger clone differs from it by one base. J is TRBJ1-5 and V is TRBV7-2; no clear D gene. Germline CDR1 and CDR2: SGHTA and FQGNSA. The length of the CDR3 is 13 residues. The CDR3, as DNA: TGTGCCAGCAGATTAGATAGCAATCAGCCCCAGCATTTT. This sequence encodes CASRLDSNQPQHF.

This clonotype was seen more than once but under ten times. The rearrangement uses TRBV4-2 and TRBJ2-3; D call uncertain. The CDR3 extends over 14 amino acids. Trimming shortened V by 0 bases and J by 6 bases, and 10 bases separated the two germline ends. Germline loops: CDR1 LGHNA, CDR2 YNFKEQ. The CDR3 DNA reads TGTGCCAGCAGCCAAGATAAAGTTTCGGATACGCAGTATTTT. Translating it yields CASSQDKVSDTQYF.

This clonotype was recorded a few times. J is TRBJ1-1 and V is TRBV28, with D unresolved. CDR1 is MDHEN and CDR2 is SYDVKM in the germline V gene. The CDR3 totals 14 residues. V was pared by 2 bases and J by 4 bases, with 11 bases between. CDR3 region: CASSLAGDGTEAFF. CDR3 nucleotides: TGTGCCAGCAGTTTAGCAGGCGACGGCACTGAAGCTTTCTTT.

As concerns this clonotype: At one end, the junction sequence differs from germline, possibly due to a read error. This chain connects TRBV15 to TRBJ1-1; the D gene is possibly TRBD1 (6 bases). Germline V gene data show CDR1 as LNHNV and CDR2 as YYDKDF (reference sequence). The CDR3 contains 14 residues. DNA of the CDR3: TGCGCCACCAGCAGAGGACAGCAGGTCACTGAAGCTTTCTTT. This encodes CATSRGQQVTEAFF.

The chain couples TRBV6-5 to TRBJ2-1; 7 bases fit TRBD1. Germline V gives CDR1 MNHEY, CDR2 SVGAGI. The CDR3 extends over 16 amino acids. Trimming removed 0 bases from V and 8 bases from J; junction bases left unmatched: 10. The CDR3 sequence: CASSYSLPGQDDEQFF. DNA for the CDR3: TGTGCCAGCAGTTACTCATTACCCGGACAGGACGATGAGCAGTTCTTC.

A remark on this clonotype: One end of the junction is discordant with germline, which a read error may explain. CDR3 region: CASSQRTGLNTGERFF. As DNA, the CDR3 is TGCGCCAGCAGCCAGCGGACAGGTTTGAACACCGGGGAGCGGTTTTTT. The chain carries TRBV4-1 and TRBJ2-2; 7 bases line up with TRBD1. Per the germline V gene, CDR1 is MGHRA and CDR2 is YSYEKL. This CDR3 is built from 16 residues.

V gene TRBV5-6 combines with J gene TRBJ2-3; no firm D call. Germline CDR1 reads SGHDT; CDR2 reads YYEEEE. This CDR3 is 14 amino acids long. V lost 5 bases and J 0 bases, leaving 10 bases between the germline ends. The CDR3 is CASSAFPSTDTQYF. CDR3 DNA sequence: TGTGCCAGCAGTGCCTTTCCTAGCACAGATACGCAGTATTTT.

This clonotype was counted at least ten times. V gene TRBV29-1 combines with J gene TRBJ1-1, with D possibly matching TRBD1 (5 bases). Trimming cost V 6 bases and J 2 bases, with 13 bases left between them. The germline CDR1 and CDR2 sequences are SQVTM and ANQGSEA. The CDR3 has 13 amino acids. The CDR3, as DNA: TGCAGCGTCCCGGGGACGGGAAACACTGAAGCTTTCTTT. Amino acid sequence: CSVPGTGNTEAFF. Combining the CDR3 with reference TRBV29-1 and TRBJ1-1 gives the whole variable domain SAVISQKPSRDICQRGTSLTIQCQVDSQVTMMFWYRQQPGQSLTLIATANQGSEATYESGFVIDKFPISRPNLTFSTLTVSNMSPEDSSIYLCSVPGTGNTEAFFGQGTRLTVV.

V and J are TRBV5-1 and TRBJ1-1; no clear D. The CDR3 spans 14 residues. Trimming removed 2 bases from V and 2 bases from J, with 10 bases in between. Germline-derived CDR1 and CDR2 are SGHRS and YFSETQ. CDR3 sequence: CASSFDPKNTEAFF. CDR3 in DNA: TGCGCCAGCAGCTTCGACCCGAAAAACACTGAAGCTTTCTTT.

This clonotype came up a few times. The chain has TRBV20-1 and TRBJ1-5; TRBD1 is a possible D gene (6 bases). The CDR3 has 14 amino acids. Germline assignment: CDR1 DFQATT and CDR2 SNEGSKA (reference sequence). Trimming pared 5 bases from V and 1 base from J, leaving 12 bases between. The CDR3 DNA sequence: TGCAGTGCTGGCCCAGGGGTCAGCAATCAGCCCCAGCATTTT. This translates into CSAGPGVSNQPQHF.

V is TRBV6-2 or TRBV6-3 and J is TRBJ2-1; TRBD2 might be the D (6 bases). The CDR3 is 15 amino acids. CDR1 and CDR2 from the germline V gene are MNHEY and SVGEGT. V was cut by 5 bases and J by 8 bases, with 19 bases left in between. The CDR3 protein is CASSPIPGRSHEQFF. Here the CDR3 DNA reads TGTGCCAGCAGTCCGATTCCGGGGAGGAGCCATGAGCAGTTCTTC.

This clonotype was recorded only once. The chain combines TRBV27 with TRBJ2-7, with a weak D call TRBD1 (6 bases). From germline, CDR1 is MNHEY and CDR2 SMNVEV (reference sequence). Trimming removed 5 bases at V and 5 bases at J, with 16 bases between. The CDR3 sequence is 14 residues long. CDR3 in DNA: TGTGCCAGCAGTCCAACAGGGAGTCCCCACGAGCAGTACTTC. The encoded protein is CASSPTGSPHEQYF.

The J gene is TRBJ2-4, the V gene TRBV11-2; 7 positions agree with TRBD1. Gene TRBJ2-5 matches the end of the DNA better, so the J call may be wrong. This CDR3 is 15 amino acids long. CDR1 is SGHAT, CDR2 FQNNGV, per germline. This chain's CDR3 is CASSRTGVPPETQYF. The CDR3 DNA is TGTGCCAGCAGCCGCACAGGGGTCCCCCCAGAGACCCAGTACTTC.

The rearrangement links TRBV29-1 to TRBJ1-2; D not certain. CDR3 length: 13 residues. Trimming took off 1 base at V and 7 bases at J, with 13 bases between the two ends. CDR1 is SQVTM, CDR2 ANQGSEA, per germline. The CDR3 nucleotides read TGCAGCGTTGAAGCACATTGGGAGGGTGGCTACACCTTC. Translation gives CSVEAHWEGGYTF. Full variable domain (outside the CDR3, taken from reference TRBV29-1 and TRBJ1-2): SAVISQKPSRDICQRGTSLTIQCQVDSQVTMMFWYRQQPGQSLTLIATANQGSEATYESGFVIDKFPISRPNLTFSTLTVSNMSPEDSSIYLCSVEAHWEGGYTFGSGTRLTVV.

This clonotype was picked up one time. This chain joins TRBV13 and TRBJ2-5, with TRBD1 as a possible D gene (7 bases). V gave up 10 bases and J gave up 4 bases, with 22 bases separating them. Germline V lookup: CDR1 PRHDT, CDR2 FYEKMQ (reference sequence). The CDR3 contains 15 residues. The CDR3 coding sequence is TGTGCCACACAGGATGCAGGGGGGAATCGAGAGACCCAGTACTTC. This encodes CATQDAGGNRETQYF.

In DNA, the CDR3 is TGCGCCAGCAGCCAAGATCTGACAGGAGACTACGAGCAGTACTTC. It specifies CASSQDLTGDYEQYF. V and J are TRBV4-3 and TRBJ2-7; tentative D call: TRBD1 (6 bases). The CDR3 has 15 residues. The V end was cut by 0 bases, the J end by 3 bases, with 12 bases between. Germline CDR1 is LGHNA and CDR2 is YSLEER.

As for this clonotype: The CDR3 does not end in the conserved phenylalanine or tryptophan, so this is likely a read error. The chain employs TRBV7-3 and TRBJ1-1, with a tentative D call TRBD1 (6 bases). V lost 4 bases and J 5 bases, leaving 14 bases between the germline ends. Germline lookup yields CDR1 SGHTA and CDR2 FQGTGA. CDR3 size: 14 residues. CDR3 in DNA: TGTGCCAGCAGCTCCCAGGGGTTGTTAACTGAAGCTTTCTTG. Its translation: CASSSQGLLTEAFL.

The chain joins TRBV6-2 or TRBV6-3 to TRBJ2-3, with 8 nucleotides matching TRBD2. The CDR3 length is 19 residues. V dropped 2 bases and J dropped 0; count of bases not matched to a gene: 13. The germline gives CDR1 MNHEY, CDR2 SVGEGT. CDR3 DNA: TGTGCCAGCAGTTACCCGACCGGTCCGGGGGGGCTGAGCACAGATACGCAGTATTTT. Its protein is CASSYPTGPGGLSTDTQYF.

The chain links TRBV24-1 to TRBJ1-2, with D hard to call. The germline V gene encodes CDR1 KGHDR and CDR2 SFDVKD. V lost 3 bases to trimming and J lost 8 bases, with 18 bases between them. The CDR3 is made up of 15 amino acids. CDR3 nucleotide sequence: TGTGCCACCAGTGATATTCAAGACGGGAATAGGGGCTACACCTTC. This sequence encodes CATSDIQDGNRGYTF.